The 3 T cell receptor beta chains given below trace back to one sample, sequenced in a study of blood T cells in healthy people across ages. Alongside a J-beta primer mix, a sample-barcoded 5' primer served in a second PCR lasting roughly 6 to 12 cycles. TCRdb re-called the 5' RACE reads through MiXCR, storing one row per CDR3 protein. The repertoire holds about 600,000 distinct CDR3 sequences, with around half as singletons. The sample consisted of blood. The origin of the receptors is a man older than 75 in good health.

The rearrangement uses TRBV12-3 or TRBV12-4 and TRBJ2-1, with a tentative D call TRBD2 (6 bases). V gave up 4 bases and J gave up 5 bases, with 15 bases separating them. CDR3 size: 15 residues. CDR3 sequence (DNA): TGTGCCAGCAGTTATCATAGGGGACTCAACAATGAGCAGTTCTTC. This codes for CASSYHRGLNNEQFF.

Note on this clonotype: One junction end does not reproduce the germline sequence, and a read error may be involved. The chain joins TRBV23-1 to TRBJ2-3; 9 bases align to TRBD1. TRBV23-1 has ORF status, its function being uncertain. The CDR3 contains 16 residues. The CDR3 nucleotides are TGCGCCAGCAGTCACTCCGGGACAGGGCGCACAGGTACGCAGTATTTT. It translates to CASSHSGTGRTGTQYF.

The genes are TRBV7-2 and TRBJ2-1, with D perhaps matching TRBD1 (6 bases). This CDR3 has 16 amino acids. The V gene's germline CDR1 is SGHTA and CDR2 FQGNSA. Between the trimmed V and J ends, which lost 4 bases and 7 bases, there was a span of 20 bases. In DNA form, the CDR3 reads TGTGCCAGCAGCTCCAGGGGCCAGGTCATGTCTAATGAGCAGTTCTTC. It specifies CASSSRGQVMSNEQFF.